Only one count was recorded for the clone carrying this T cell receptor beta chain. This specimen belongs to a study of stem cell transplantation in POMP-related autoinflammatory disease. Data came from immunoSEQ multiplex PCR; TCRdb stores just in-frame clones and leaves some out. The sample lists some 33,000 clones, just over 85% occurring once. The receptor comes from a human donor with POMP-related autoinflammation and immune dysregulation (PRAID). The sample was CD4+ T cells from PBMCs, taken before stem cell transplantation.

CDR3 region: CASSPGETQYF. The DNA for the CDR3 is TGTGCCAGCAGCCCCGGAGAGACCCAGTACTTC. This chain joins TRBV6-6 and TRBJ2-5; D uncertain. This CDR3 has 11 residues. V was cut by 6 bases and J by 4 bases, with 6 bases left in between. The germline V gene encodes CDR1 MNHNY and CDR2 SVGAGI (reference sequence).